The present T cell receptor beta chain was sequenced within a study of T cells in narcolepsy. Whole-study context: Donors had narcolepsy type 1 or type 2, or were healthy controls. Study-wide results and caveats: Blood of same and different patients, but not healthy controls, reportedly held recurring autoreactive clonotypes. Comparing one patient's CSF and blood CD4+ clonotypes highlighted HCRT- and TRIB2-specific autoreactive clonotypes.

The germline CDR1 and CDR2 sequences are SGHRS and YFSETQ. The CDR3 runs 15 residues. J gave up 4 bases and V 2 bases, and 6 bases lay outside the gene matches. As for this clone: Its matching antigen is unknown.

TCRdb's copy holds only in-frame clones and misses some; the assay was immunoSEQ multiplex PCR. This table has fewer than 30,000 clones, about 86% appearing once. The V gene is TRBV5-1, the J gene TRBJ2-3, with TRBD1 matching 8 bases. Sequencing used CD45RA- memory CD4+ T cells from PBMCs. The clonotype comes from a human donor with narcolepsy. CDR3 nucleotides: TGCGCCAGCAGCTTACAGGGGGTAGGGTCAGATACGCAGTATTTT. It encodes CASSLQGVGSDTQYF. Together with reference TRBV5-1 and TRBJ2-3, the CDR3 gives the full variable domain: KAGVTQTPRYLIKTRGQQVTLSCSPISGHRSVSWYQQTPGQGLQFLFEYFSETQRNKGNFPGRFSGRQFSNSRSEMNVSTLELGDSALYLCASSLQGVGSDTQYFGPGTRLTVL.